This record concerns one T cell receptor beta chain sequence. As yet, its antigen is unknown. Germline values: CDR1 SEHNR, CDR2 FQNEAQ (reference sequence). This CDR3 contains 12 residues. Trimming shortened V by 5 bases and J by 7 bases, and 12 bases separated the two germline ends. The sample is drawn from a study of cytomegalovirus exposure and HLA in healthy donors. For the study at large: Researchers previously reported finding about 110 million unique TCR beta sequences from roughly 200 million T cells.

Findings of the study overall: High specificity and sensitivity for cytomegalovirus status were reported for the classifier. Three CMV-associated chains proved CMV antigen-specific in vitro. Later, TCR association rates were found to vary by HLA locus, highest for DRB1 and lowest for HLA-C.

Primers: 60 Vbeta forward and 13 Jbeta reverse. Data came from immunoSEQ multiplex PCR; TCRdb stores just in-frame clones and leaves some out. The listing contains roughly 60,000 clones. The sequencing sample was made of PBMCs. The source of this sequence is a woman aged 18-35 years in good health and CMV-seronegative. The chain has TRBV7-9 and TRBJ2-7, with TRBD1 as a possible D gene (5 bases). This CDR3 reads CASSPHRQEQYF. The CDR3 coding sequence is TGTGCCAGCAGCCCCCACAGACAGGAGCAGTACTTC.